This T cell receptor beta chain comes out of a study of shared clonotypes between healthy human individuals. Unmatched junction bases numbered 13, after V lost 4 bases and J lost 2 bases. The CDR3 runs 17 residues. Germline lookup yields CDR1 SGDLS and CDR2 YYNGEE. Sequencing used immunoSEQ multiplex PCR; TCRdb keeps in-frame clones, though not all of them. This sample has more than 2,000,000 clones, with 90% to 95% found just once. The rearrangement uses TRBV9 and TRBJ2-3; 7 bases agree with TRBD1. This receptor was identified in a man aged 18 to 30 in good health. Some clones in this sample may be carry-over from other donors' samples. Sequencing was performed on naive CD4+ T cells from PBMCs. As for subset: CD45RA+ positively selected. CDR3 residues: CASSPHRGQTLTDTQYF. The CDR3 nucleotides are TGTGCCAGCAGCCCCCACCGGGGACAGACTCTCACAGATACGCAGTATTTT.